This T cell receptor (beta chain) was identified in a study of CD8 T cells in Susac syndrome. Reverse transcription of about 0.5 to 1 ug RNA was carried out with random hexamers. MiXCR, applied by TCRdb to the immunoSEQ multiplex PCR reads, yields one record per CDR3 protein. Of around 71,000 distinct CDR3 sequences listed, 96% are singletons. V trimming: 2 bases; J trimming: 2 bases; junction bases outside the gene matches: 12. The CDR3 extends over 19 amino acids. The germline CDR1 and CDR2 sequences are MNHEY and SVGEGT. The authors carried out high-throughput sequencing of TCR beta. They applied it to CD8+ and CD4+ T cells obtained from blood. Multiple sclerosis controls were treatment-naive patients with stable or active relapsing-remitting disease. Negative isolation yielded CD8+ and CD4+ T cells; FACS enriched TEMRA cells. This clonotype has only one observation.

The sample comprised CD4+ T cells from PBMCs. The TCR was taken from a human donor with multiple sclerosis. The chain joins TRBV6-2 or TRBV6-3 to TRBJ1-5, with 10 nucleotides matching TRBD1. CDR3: CASSYLGTGVVGGNQPQHF. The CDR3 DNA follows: TGTGCCAGCAGTTACCTCGGGACAGGGGTAGTGGGAGGCAATCAGCCCCAGCATTTT.